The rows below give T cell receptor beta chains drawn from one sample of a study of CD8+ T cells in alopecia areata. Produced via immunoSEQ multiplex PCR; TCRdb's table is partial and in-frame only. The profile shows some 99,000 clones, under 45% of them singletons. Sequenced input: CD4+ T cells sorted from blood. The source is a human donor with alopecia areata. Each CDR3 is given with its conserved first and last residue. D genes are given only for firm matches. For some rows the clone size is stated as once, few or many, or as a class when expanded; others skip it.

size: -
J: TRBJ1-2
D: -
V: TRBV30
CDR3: CAWSWKGYDYGYTF
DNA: TGTGCCTGGAGTTGGAAAGGGTACGACTATGGCTACACCTTC

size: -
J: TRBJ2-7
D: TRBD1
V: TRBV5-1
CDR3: CASSYGRDRTYEQYF
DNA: TGCGCCAGCAGTTATGGCCGGGACAGAACCTACGAGCAGTACTTC

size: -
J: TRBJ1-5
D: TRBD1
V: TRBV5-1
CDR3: CASSLGDRGNQPQHF
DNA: TGCGCCAGCAGCCTGGGGGACAGGGGCAATCAGCCCCAGCATTTT

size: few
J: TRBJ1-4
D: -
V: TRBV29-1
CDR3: CSFGKGQNEKLFF
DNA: TGCAGCTTTGGAAAAGGGCAGAATGAAAAACTGTTTTTT

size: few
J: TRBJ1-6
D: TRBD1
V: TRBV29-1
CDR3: CSVQGVYNSPLHF
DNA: TGCAGCGTCCAGGGGGTCTATAATTCACCCCTCCACTTT

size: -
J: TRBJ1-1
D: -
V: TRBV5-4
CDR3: CASSLQENTEAFF
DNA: TGTGCCAGCAGCTTGCAGGAAAACACTGAAGCTTTCTTT

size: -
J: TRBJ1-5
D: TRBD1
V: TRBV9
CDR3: CASSVPGQGCQPQHF
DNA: TGTGCCAGCAGCGTCCCAGGACAGGGCTGTCAGCCCCAGCATTTT

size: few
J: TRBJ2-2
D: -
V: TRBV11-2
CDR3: CASSSNFAGELFF
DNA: TGTGCCAGCAGCTCGAACTTCGCCGGGGAGCTGTTTTTT

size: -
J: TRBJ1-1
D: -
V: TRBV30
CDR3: CAWTKQGGTEAFF
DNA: TGTGCCTGGACTAAACAGGGAGGGACTGAAGCTTTCTTT

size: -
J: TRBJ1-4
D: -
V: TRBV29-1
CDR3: CSAREPNEKLFF
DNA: TGCAGCGCTAGGGAACCAAATGAAAAACTGTTTTTT

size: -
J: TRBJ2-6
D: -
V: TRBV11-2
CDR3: CASNPGGANVLTF
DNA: TGTGCCAGCAACCCGGGAGGGGCCAACGTCCTGACTTTC

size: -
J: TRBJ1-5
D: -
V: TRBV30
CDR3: CAWNGGLDQPQHF
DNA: TGTGCCTGGAACGGGGGTTTAGATCAGCCCCAGCATTTT

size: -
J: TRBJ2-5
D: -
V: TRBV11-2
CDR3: CASSLGEAETQYF
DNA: TGTGCCAGCAGCTTAGGCGAAGCAGAGACCCAGTACTTC

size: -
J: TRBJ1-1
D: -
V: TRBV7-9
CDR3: CASSQTANTEAFF
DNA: TGTGCCAGCAGCCAAACAGCGAACACTGAAGCTTTCTTT

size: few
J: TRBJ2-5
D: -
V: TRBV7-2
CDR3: CASSFPGLKETQYF
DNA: TGTGCCAGCAGCTTTCCGGGTCTCAAAGAGACCCAGTACTTC

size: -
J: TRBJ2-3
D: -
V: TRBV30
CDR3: CAFWRRGSTDTQYF
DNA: TGTGCCTTCTGGAGGCGTGGTAGCACAGATACGCAGTATTTT

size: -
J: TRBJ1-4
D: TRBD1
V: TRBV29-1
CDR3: CSVQGQETNEKLFF
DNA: TGCAGCGTCCAAGGACAGGAGACGAATGAAAAACTGTTTTTT

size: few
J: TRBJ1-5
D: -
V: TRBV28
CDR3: CASGLQGFNQPQHF
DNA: TGTGCCAGCGGCCTTCAGGGCTTCAATCAGCCCCAGCATTTT

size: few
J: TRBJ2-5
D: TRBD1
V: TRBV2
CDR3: CASSERRGQTQYF
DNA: TGTGCCAGCAGTGAACGCAGGGGGCAGACCCAGTACTTC

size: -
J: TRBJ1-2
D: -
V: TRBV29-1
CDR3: CSVEYAEYYGYTF
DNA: TGCAGCGTTGAATACGCGGAGTACTATGGCTACACCTTC

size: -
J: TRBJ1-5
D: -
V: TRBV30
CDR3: CAWSPQSRIEPQHF
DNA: TGTGCCTGGAGTCCTCAGAGCAGGATTGAGCCCCAGCATTTT

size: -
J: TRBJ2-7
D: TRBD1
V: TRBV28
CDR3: CASSPRGQGAAFVQYF
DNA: TGTGCCAGCAGCCCCCGAGGTCAGGGGGCAGCCTTCGTGCAGTACTTC

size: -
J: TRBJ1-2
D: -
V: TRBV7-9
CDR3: CASSPPLTGYTF
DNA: TGTGCCAGCAGCCCCCCTCTGACTGGCTACACCTTC

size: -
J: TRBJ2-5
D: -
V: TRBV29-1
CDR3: CSVHPTGSEETQYF
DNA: TGCAGCGTCCACCCAACAGGGTCCGAAGAGACCCAGTACTTC

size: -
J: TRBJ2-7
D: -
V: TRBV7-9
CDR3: CASSLASGWEQYF
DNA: TGTGCCAGCAGCTTAGCGTCAGGGTGGGAGCAGTACTTC

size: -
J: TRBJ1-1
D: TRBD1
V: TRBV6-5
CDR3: CASSQRQGVSEAFF
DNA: TGTGCCAGCAGCCAGCGACAGGGTGTCTCTGAAGCTTTCTTT

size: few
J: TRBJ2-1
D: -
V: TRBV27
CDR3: CASRPNIAFPTVGSVF
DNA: TGTGCCAGCAGGCCGAATATAGCGTTCCCCACCGTTGGTTCGGTCTTC